This TCR beta chain was identified during a study of OX40 agonist ivuxolimab in advanced cancers. The length of the CDR3 is 15 residues. Germline V gene sequence: CDR1 MNHEY, CDR2 SVGAGI. V shed 5 bases and J 4 bases; nucleotides not matched to a gene: 9. Some clones are missing from TCRdb's copy, which holds only in-frame ones; the method was immunoSEQ multiplex PCR. Here the sample spans 95,000 to 100,000 clones, roughly 88% being singletons. This chain joins TRBV6-5 and TRBJ1-2; TRBD1 aligns across 8 bases. This receptor was identified in an adult with an advanced solid tumor such as melanoma, head and neck, liver or kidney cancer. The sequences come from CD4+ or CD8+ T cells sorted from blood, collected in a trial of the OX40 agonist ivuxolimab. CDR3 region: CASSPTRTGPYGYTF. The CDR3, as DNA: TGTGCCAGCAGTCCGACCCGGACAGGGCCCTATGGCTACACCTTC.